This T cell receptor beta chain was sequenced for a study of T cells in Graves' hyperthyroidism and ophthalmopathy. From germline, CDR1 is SGHRS and CDR2 YFSETQ. Trimming stripped 3 bases from V and 1 base from J, with 11 bases between. This CDR3 spans 15 amino acids. Of note for this clonotype: Antigen: not known.

Study-level findings and limits: A 13 V-J signature model discriminated ophthalmopathy versus stable hyperthyroidism.

The CDR3 regions of TCR beta were amplified from RNA transcripts. Primed by the HTBI set, a first-round RT-PCR was run on the TCR CDR3. TCRdb re-derived calls from the multiplex PCR reads in MiXCR, one entry per CDR3 protein. The sample gives about 590,000 distinct CDR3 sequences, 14% of which show up once; 7% to 9% is in the top ten. The specimen sequenced was blood. The rearrangement links TRBV5-1 to TRBJ2-1, with D possibly matching TRBD2 (5 bases). This TCR derives from a young woman with Graves' ophthalmopathy. CDR3 coding DNA: TGCGCCAGCAGCTGGAGCCGGGGTTCCTACAATGAGCAGTTCTTC. This sequence encodes CASSWSRGSYNEQFF.